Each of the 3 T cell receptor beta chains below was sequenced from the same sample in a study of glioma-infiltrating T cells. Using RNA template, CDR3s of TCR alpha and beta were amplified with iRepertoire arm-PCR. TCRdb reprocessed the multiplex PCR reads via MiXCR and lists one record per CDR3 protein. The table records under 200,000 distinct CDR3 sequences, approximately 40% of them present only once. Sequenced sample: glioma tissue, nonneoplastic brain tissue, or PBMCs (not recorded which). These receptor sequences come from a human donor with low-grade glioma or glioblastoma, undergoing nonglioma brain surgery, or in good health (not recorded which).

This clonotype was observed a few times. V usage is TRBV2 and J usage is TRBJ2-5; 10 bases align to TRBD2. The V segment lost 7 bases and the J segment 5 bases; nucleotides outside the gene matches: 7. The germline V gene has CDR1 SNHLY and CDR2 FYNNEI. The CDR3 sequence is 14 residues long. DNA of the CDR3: TGTGCCAGCACTGTAGCGGGAGGTGCTGAGACCCAGTACTTC. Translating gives CASTVAGGAETQYF.

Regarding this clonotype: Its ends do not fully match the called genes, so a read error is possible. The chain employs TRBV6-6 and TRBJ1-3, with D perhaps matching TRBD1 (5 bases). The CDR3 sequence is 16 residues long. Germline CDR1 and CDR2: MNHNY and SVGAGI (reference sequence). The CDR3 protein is CASSYPTDYSGNTLYF. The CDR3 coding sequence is TGTGCCAGCAGTTACCCGACAGATTACTCTGGAAACACCCTATATTTT.

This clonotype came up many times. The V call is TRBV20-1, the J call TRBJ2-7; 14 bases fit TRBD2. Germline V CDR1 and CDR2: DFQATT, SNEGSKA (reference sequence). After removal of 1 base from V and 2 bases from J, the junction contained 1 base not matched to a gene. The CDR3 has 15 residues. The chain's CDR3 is CSARGLAGGPYEQYF. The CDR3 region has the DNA TGCAGTGCTAGAGGACTAGCGGGAGGGCCCTACGAGCAGTACTTC.